Below, 30 T cell receptor beta chains from the same sample are listed, as sequenced in a study of blood T cell repertoires in COVID-19. Method: immunoSEQ multiplex PCR; TCRdb's copy keeps in-frame clones and lacks some. Altogether around 40,000 clones are present, 80% being singletons, with the ten largest covering 30% to 40%. Sequencing was carried out using peripheral blood. The receptors derive from an elderly man with active or convalescent COVID-19.

The V call is TRBV28, the J call TRBJ1-1; D unclear. Between the trimmed V and J ends, which lost 5 bases and 0 bases, there was a span of 7 bases. The CDR3 sequence is 13 residues long. The V gene's germline CDR1 is MDHEN and CDR2 SYDVKM. CDR3 DNA sequence: TGTGCCAGCAGTATACAGATGAACACTGAAGCTTTCTTT. Protein sequence: CASSIQMNTEAFF.

The chain uses TRBV6-5 and TRBJ2-2; 7 bases are a match to TRBD1. From germline, CDR1 is MNHEY and CDR2 SVGAGI. CDR3 length: 16 amino acids. The V and J ends lost 0 bases and 6 bases, in that order; junction bases with no gene match: 7. The DNA for the CDR3 is TGTGCCAGCAGTTACTCGCCCGGACAGGAGGCCGGGGAGCTGTTTTTT. This sequence encodes CASSYSPGQEAGELFF.

The chain carries TRBV7-8 and TRBJ2-5; 12 nucleotides align to TRBD2. Germline CDR1 reads SGHVS; CDR2 reads FQNEAQ. This CDR3 has 15 amino acids. Unmatched junction bases numbered 0, after V lost 2 bases and J lost 2 bases. CDR3 sequence (DNA): TGTGCCAGCAGCTTACTAGCGGGGGGGCAAGAGACCCAGTACTTC. This gives the protein CASSLLAGGQETQYF.

The chain combines TRBV12-3 or TRBV12-4 with TRBJ1-5; 8 bases match TRBD1. The J segment lost 11 bases and the V segment lost 4 bases, leaving 7 bases of the junction unmatched. The CDR3 has 13 amino acids. Written as DNA, the CDR3 is TGTGCCAGCAGTTCCCCGGACAGGGTGGCCCAGCATTTT. Encoded protein: CASSSPDRVAQHF.

The J gene is TRBJ1-5, the V gene TRBV7-9; possible D gene TRBD1, 5 bases. This CDR3 region has 13 residues. Germline V gene sequence: CDR1 SEHNR, CDR2 FQNEAQ (reference sequence). V lost 4 bases to trimming and J lost 5 bases, with 9 bases between them. The CDR3 bases are TGTGCCAGCAGCTCCAGGGAGGATCAGCCCCAGCATTTT. Its protein is CASSSREDQPQHF.

The chain uses TRBV27 and TRBJ1-2; no clear D gene. This CDR3 is built from 13 residues. V shed 6 bases and J shed 2 bases, with 10 bases lying between them. Germline CDR1 MNHEY, CDR2 SMNVEV (reference sequence). The CDR3 here is CASSEQRNYGYTF. CDR3 in DNA: TGTGCCAGCAGCGAACAGAGAAACTATGGCTACACCTTC.

This chain connects TRBV11-3 to TRBJ2-3; D is unresolved. The V end lost 5 bases, the J end lost 6 bases, and 9 bases lay between the germline ends. This CDR3 spans 12 amino acids. Germline assignment: CDR1 SGHNT and CDR2 YENEEA. The CDR3 reads CASSRTADTQYF. The CDR3, as DNA: TGTGCCAGCAGCCGTACTGCCGATACGCAGTATTTT.

The genes are TRBV5-8 and TRBJ2-1, with D possibly being TRBD1 (6 bases). Trimming pared 2 bases from V and 9 bases from J, leaving 15 bases between. The CDR3 loop spans 14 amino acids. The germline V gene encodes CDR1 SGHTS and CDR2 YDEGEE. CDR3 region: CASSFGQGFSEQFF. CDR3 DNA: TGTGCCAGCAGCTTCGGGCAGGGGTTTAGTGAGCAGTTCTTC.

The rearrangement joins TRBV7-9 to TRBJ2-7, with D possibly being TRBD1 (7 bases). Germline loops: CDR1 SEHNR, CDR2 FQNEAQ (reference sequence). Trimming cost V 3 bases and J 6 bases, with 12 bases left between them. The CDR3 spans 13 residues. The CDR3 protein is CASSFGGGVEQYF. CDR3 sequence (DNA): TGTGCCAGCAGCTTCGGAGGGGGCGTCGAGCAGTACTTC.

The chain joins TRBV6-5 to TRBJ2-3; 10 bases line up with TRBD2. CDR3 length equals 14 residues. Trimming at V came to 5 bases and at J to 6 bases, leaving 5 bases not matched to a gene. Germline assignment: CDR1 MNHEY and CDR2 SVGAGI. The CDR3 coding sequence is TGTGCCAGCAGTCTAGCGGGAGAATCCGATACGCAGTATTTT. Translation gives CASSLAGESDTQYF.

V usage is TRBV30 and J usage is TRBJ1-2; the D gene is possibly TRBD1 (6 bases). Trimming left V 3 bases short and J 2 bases short, with 19 bases between. There are 16 residues in the CDR3. Germline CDR1 reads GTSNPN; CDR2 reads SVGIG (reference sequence). The CDR3 DNA reads TGTGCCTGGAGCCTCCGGTTGGGGGGGCTAAACTATGGCTACACCTTC. Encoded protein: CAWSLRLGGLNYGYTF.

This chain links TRBV7-2 with TRBJ1-3; D gene uncertain. V gave up 1 base and J gave up 7 bases, with 14 bases separating them. The CDR3 has 15 residues. CDR1 is SGHTA, CDR2 FQGNSA, per germline. CDR3 protein: CASSLGAGLGNTIYF. The DNA of the CDR3 is TGTGCCAGCAGCTTAGGGGCCGGTCTGGGTAACACCATATATTTT. The full variable domain, with the rest looked up from reference TRBV7-2 and TRBJ1-3, is GAGVSQSPSNKVTEKGKDVELRCDPISGHTALYWYRQSLGQGLEFLIYFQGNSAPDKSGLPSDRFSAERTGGSVSTLTIQRTQQEDSAVYLCASSLGAGLGNTIYFGEGSWLTVV.

The V and J genes are TRBV29-1 and TRBJ1-2, with D uncertain. The CDR3 has 13 amino acids. Trimming shortened V by 4 bases and J by 8 bases, and 17 bases separated the two germline ends. Germline V gene lookup returns CDR1 SQVTM and CDR2 ANQGSEA. The chain's CDR3 is CSVVANSRGGYTF. As DNA, the CDR3 is TGCAGCGTTGTAGCAAACTCGCGGGGAGGCTACACCTTC.

The chain employs TRBV6-1 and TRBJ1-2; 9 bases match TRBD1. The germline V gene has CDR1 MNHNS and CDR2 SASEGT. The CDR3 is 15 amino acids. The V and J ends lost 0 bases and 4 bases, in that order; junction bases with no gene match: 3. The CDR3 sequence is CASSEAGTGSYGYTF. The CDR3, as DNA: TGTGCCAGCAGTGAAGCTGGGACAGGGAGCTATGGCTACACCTTC.

This clone was found a few times. This rearrangement joins TRBV5-4 to TRBJ2-5; D may be TRBD2 (6 bases). The length of the CDR3 is 14 residues. Germline V lookup: CDR1 SGHNT, CDR2 YYREEE (reference sequence). V shed 5 bases and J shed 5 bases, with 16 bases lying between them. The CDR3 sequence: CASRLMGGRETQYF. CDR3 in DNA: TGTGCCAGCAGACTCATGGGAGGAAGGGAGACCCAGTACTTC.

The V gene is TRBV20-1, the J gene TRBJ1-2, with 7 nucleotides matching TRBD1. V gave up 3 bases and J gave up 4 bases; unmatched junction bases: 8. Germline V CDR1 and CDR2: DFQATT, SNEGSKA (reference sequence). The CDR3 sequence is 14 residues long. This chain's CDR3 is CSASFQGVGYGYTF. The CDR3 DNA reads as TGCAGTGCTAGTTTTCAGGGGGTTGGCTATGGCTACACCTTC.

The V call is TRBV18, the J call TRBJ2-2, with a possible D match to TRBD2 (5 bases). V was pared by 4 bases and J by 6 bases, with 18 bases between. The CDR3 totals 16 residues. CDR1 KGHSH and CDR2 LQKENI come from the germline V gene. As DNA, the CDR3 is TGTGCCAGCTCACTGCAGAAGCTTGTTAGCGCCGGGGAGCTGTTTTTT. The encoded protein is CASSLQKLVSAGELFF.

The rearrangement uses TRBV19 and TRBJ1-2; 7 bases align to TRBD1. Germline assignment: CDR1 LNHDA and CDR2 SQIVND (reference sequence). With V trimmed by 9 bases and J by 2 bases, 6 bases remained unmatched. The CDR3 is 13 residues long. For the CDR3, the DNA is TGTGCCAGCAGGACAGGTTTAAACTATGGCTACACCTTC. Amino acids: CASRTGLNYGYTF.

The chain is built from TRBV7-9 and TRBJ1-6, with D perhaps TRBD1 (6 bases). CDR1 SEHNR and CDR2 FQNEAQ come from the germline V gene (reference sequence). V lost 5 bases to trimming and J lost 10 bases, with 12 bases between them. The CDR3 loop spans 13 amino acids. The CDR3: CASSPRTDSPLHF. The CDR3 nucleotides are TGTGCCAGCAGCCCGAGGACAGACTCACCCCTCCACTTT.

This chain joins TRBV6-5 and TRBJ1-3; D remains ambiguous. Germline V CDR1 and CDR2: MNHEY, SVGAGI. Deletions cut 2 bases from V and 0 bases from J, with 11 bases between. This CDR3 has 16 amino acids. CDR3 coding DNA: TGTGCCAGCAGTTACGGGGAGGCCAGCTCTGGAAACACCATATATTTT. Its translation is CASSYGEASSGNTIYF.

The V and J genes are TRBV7-8 and TRBJ1-5, with D maybe TRBD1 (5 bases). V was cut by 5 bases and J by 7 bases, with 21 bases left in between. Germline V gene sequence: CDR1 SGHVS, CDR2 FQNEAQ. CDR3 length: 16 residues. The CDR3 protein is CASSTTLGGVGQPQHF. CDR3 in DNA: TGTGCCAGCAGCACCACCTTGGGGGGGGTAGGGCAGCCCCAGCATTTT. The variable domain in full, completed from reference TRBV7-8 and TRBJ1-5, reads GAGVSQSPRYKVAKRGQDVALRCDPISGHVSLFWYQQALGQGPEFLTYFQNEAQLDKSGLPSDRFFAERPEGSVSTLKIQRTQQEDSAVYLCASSTTLGGVGQPQHFGDGTRLSIL.

The chain uses TRBV5-6 and TRBJ2-1; 7 nucleotides line up with TRBD1. CDR1 is SGHDT and CDR2 is YYEEEE in the germline V gene. J lost 5 bases, V lost 4 bases, and 9 bases had no gene match. The CDR3 sequence is 15 residues long. Written as DNA, the CDR3 is TGTGCCAGCAGCCGGAGACAGGGCAGGGACAATGAGCAGTTCTTC. Protein product: CASSRRQGRDNEQFF.

V is TRBV28 and J is TRBJ1-5; D is unclear. In germline, CDR1 is MDHEN, CDR2 SYDVKM. The CDR3 covers 14 residues. Trimming took 2 bases from V and 5 from J, leaving 10 bases between them. As DNA, the CDR3 is TGTGCCAGCAGTTTACCCCAGCGTGATCAGCCCCAGCATTTT. This encodes CASSLPQRDQPQHF.

The V and J genes are TRBV29-1 and TRBJ1-3, with a weak D call TRBD1 (6 bases). The CDR3 has 12 residues. The germline gives CDR1 SQVTM, CDR2 ANQGSEA. The ends were cut back, 6 bases at V and 2 bases at J, with 8 bases in the middle. The CDR3 nucleotides are TGCAGCGTCGGACAGCCTGGAAACACCATATATTTT. This codes for CSVGQPGNTIYF.

The chain joins TRBV5-8 to TRBJ2-5, with TRBD2 as a possible D gene (7 bases). The germline gives CDR1 SGHTS, CDR2 YDEGEE. V was trimmed by 10 bases and J by 4 bases, leaving 17 bases between them. The CDR3 contains 13 residues. This CDR3 reads CAGRGGALETQYF. For the CDR3, the DNA is TGTGCCGGGCGTGGGGGGGCCCTAGAGACCCAGTACTTC.

The genes are TRBV7-2 and TRBJ2-3, with TRBD2 matching 8 bases. After removal of 4 bases from V and 0 bases from J, the junction contained 9 bases not matched to a gene. This CDR3 is 17 amino acids long. Germline assignment: CDR1 SGHTA and CDR2 FQGNSA. In nucleotides, the CDR3 is TGTGCCAGCAGCTCCCCTGTATCGGGGGGGAGCACAGATACGCAGTATTTT. Encoded protein: CASSSPVSGGSTDTQYF.

This sequence joins TRBV6-5 and TRBJ1-4, with 8 bases lining up with TRBD1. The germline V gene has CDR1 MNHEY and CDR2 SVGAGI. The CDR3 extends over 14 amino acids. V lost 6 bases, J lost 6 bases, and 6 bases stayed unmatched. This chain's CDR3 is CASRDVRGHEKLFF. Here the CDR3 DNA reads TGTGCCAGCAGAGACGTCAGGGGGCATGAAAAACTGTTTTTT.

The rearrangement links TRBV28 to TRBJ1-3; D remains ambiguous. In germline, CDR1 is MDHEN, CDR2 SYDVKM. The CDR3 length is 15 residues. Trimming cost V 4 bases and J 4 bases, with 14 bases left between them. CDR3 amino acids: CASSSVGGYGNTIYF. In DNA form, the CDR3 reads TGTGCCAGCAGTTCCGTGGGCGGGTACGGAAACACCATATATTTT.

The chain uses TRBV10-3 and TRBJ1-2; the match to TRBD1 covers 7 bases. Per germline, CDR1 ENHRY and CDR2 SYGVKD. The trim removed 0 bases at V and 7 bases at J, leaving 5 bases unmatched. The CDR3 is 14 amino acids. The CDR3 loop is CAISESGTVGGYTF. The CDR3 DNA reads TGTGCCATCAGTGAGTCTGGGACAGTTGGTGGCTACACCTTC.

The chain is built from TRBV28 and TRBJ2-5; 8 bases agree with TRBD2. CDR3 size: 14 residues. The germline V gene encodes CDR1 MDHEN and CDR2 SYDVKM. V was clipped by 9 bases and J by 4 bases; unmatched bases: 10. The CDR3 is CASSSGSGRETQYF. For the CDR3, the DNA is TGTGCCAGTAGCAGCGGGAGTGGTAGAGAGACCCAGTACTTC.